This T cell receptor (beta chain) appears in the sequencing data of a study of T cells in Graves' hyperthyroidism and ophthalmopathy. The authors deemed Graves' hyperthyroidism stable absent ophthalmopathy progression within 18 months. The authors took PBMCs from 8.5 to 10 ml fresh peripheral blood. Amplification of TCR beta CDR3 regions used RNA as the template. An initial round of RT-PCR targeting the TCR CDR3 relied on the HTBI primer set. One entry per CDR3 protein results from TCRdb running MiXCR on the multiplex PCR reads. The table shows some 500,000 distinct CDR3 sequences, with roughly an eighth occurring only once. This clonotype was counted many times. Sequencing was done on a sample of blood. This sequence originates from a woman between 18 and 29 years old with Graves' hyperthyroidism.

This chain's CDR3 is CASLEGGQETQYF. The CDR3 region has the DNA TGTGCCAGTCTGGAGGGCGGACAAGAGACCCAGTACTTC. The chain is built from TRBV12-3 or TRBV12-4 and TRBJ2-5; D possibly corresponds to TRBD2 (6 bases). The length of the CDR3 is 13 residues. V shed 9 bases and J shed 2 bases, with 13 bases lying between them.